Each of the 26 T cell receptor beta chains below was sequenced from the same sample in a study of breast tumors, draining lymph nodes, adjacent tissues. TCRdb re-called the multiplex PCR reads through MiXCR, storing one row per CDR3 protein. The sample lists approximately 150,000 distinct CDR3 sequences, about 30% occurring once. Axillary draining lymph nodes of breast cancer patients supplied the node samples. Sequenced input: axillary lymph node tissue. These receptors came from a female donor with breast cancer. Some clones in this sample may be carry-over from other donors' samples.

This clonotype showed up just once. This chain links TRBV20-1 with TRBJ2-3; possible D gene TRBD1, 5 bases. V lost 4 bases to trimming and J lost 3 bases, with 11 bases between them. Germline V gene sequence: CDR1 DFQATT, CDR2 SNEGSKA (reference sequence). The CDR3 runs to 13 residues. CDR3 coding DNA: TGCAGTGCTAAGGGGCCCCAGACAGATACGCAGTATTTT. Amino acid sequence: CSAKGPQTDTQYF.

This clonotype occurred many times. This chain joins TRBV5-1 and TRBJ1-2; D is ambiguous. V was cut by 2 bases and J by 3 bases, with 8 bases left in between. The CDR3 is made up of 13 amino acids. The V gene's germline CDR1 is SGHRS and CDR2 YFSETQ. This chain's CDR3 is CASSLRQDYGYTF. The CDR3 nucleotides read TGCGCCAGCAGCTTACGGCAGGACTATGGCTACACCTTC.

The table lists this clonotype with many counts. The rearrangement uses TRBV6-1 and TRBJ1-5; D is perhaps TRBD1 (5 bases). Trimming took 6 bases from V and 6 from J, leaving 6 bases between them. The CDR3 is made up of 11 amino acids. Germline V gene sequence: CDR1 MNHNS, CDR2 SASEGT. The CDR3 loop is CASRGVQPQHF. CDR3 in DNA: TGTGCCAGCAGGGGGGTTCAGCCCCAGCATTTT.

About this clonotype itself: One end of the junction does not line up with germline, which may come from a read error. CDR3 DNA sequence: TGTGCCCGGAGTACTAGGGGGTACTCACCCCTCCACTTT. Translated: CARSTRGYSPLHF. V and J are TRBV30 and TRBJ1-6, with D perhaps TRBD1 (6 bases). The germline gives CDR1 GTSNPN, CDR2 SVGIG (reference sequence). The CDR3 loop spans 13 amino acids. Variable domain in full (rest from reference TRBV30 and TRBJ1-6): SQTIHQWPATLVQPVGSPLSLECTVEGTSNPNLYWYRQAAGRGLQLLFYSVGIGQISSEVPQNLSASRPQDRQFILSSKKLLLSDSGFYLCARSTRGYSPLHFGNGTRLTVT.

The chain links TRBV20-1 to TRBJ2-3; D remains unclear. The CDR3 length is 11 residues. Germline V gene sequence: CDR1 DFQATT, CDR2 SNEGSKA (reference sequence). In DNA, the CDR3 is TGCACACTCTTAGACGGTGATACGCAGTATTTT. Residues: CTLLDGDTQYF.

There are many counts of this clonotype. An end of the junction does not agree with germline; a read error may underlie this. The chain employs TRBV5-1 and TRBJ2-7, with D unclear. This CDR3 is built from 15 residues. Germline V gene sequence: CDR1 SGHRS, CDR2 YFSETQ. The CDR3 DNA reads as TGCGCCAGCAGCTTGGGACCCCCATACTCCAACGAGCAGTACTTC. Its protein is CASSLGPPYSNEQYF.

The chain employs TRBV20-1 and TRBJ1-6; the match to TRBD1 covers 8 bases. This CDR3 comprises 16 residues. The germline V gene has CDR1 DFQATT and CDR2 SNEGSKA (reference sequence). Trimming cost V 2 bases and J 9 bases; bases outside gene matches: 12. The CDR3 sequence: CSARQGQVPETSPLHF. The CDR3 nucleotides are TGCAGTGCTAGACAGGGACAGGTGCCAGAGACTTCACCCCTCCACTTT.

This clonotype was recorded many times. V usage is TRBV7-9 and J usage is TRBJ2-3; no firm D call. Trimming left V 4 bases short and J 6 bases short, with 8 bases between. Germline V gene sequence: CDR1 SEHNR, CDR2 FQNEAQ (reference sequence). The CDR3 is made up of 12 amino acids. CDR3 nucleotide sequence: TGTGCCAGCAGCTCCAACTGGGATACGCAGTATTTT. Encoded protein: CASSSNWDTQYF. Complete variable domain (other parts from reference TRBV7-9 and TRBJ2-3): DTGVSQNPRHKITKRGQNVTFRCDPISEHNRLYWYRQTLGQGPEFLTYFQNEAQLEKSRLLSDRFSAERPKGSFSTLEIQRTEQGDSAMYLCASSSNWDTQYFGPGTRLTVL.

This clonotype was observed a few times. The genes are TRBV2 and TRBJ1-1, with a tentative D call TRBD1 (5 bases). Per germline, CDR1 SNHLY and CDR2 FYNNEI. The V and J ends lost 6 bases and 6 bases respectively, with 14 bases between them. CDR3 size: 13 residues. The CDR3 reads CASRTQGSAEAFF. The CDR3 nucleotides are TGTGCCAGCAGAACCCAGGGTTCCGCTGAAGCTTTCTTT.

In its sample, this clonotype was seen many times. The chain carries TRBV12-3 or TRBV12-4 and TRBJ1-5; 11 nucleotides agree with TRBD1. Trimming at V came to 3 bases and at J to 7 bases, leaving 5 bases not matched to a gene. This CDR3 has 15 residues. CDR3 sequence: CASSFRGTGGQPQHF. In DNA form, the CDR3 reads TGTGCCAGCAGTTTCCGGGGGACAGGGGGACAGCCCCAGCATTTT.

With regard to this clonotype: Relative to the germline gene, one junction end is altered; a read error may explain this. V usage is TRBV7-6 and J usage is TRBJ1-3; 9 nucleotides agree with TRBD1. This CDR3 is 13 amino acids long. CDR1 is SGHVS, CDR2 FNYEAQ, per germline. In nucleotides, the CDR3 is TGTGCTAGCAACTTAACAGGGGGCGACACCATATATTTT. This codes for CASNLTGGDTIYF. The complete variable domain, with remaining parts taken from reference TRBV7-6 and TRBJ1-3, reads GAGVSQSPRYKVTKRGQDVALRCDPISGHVSLYWYRQALGQGPEFLTYFNYEAQQDKSGLPNDRFSAERPEGSISTLTIQRTEQRDSAMYRCASNLTGGDTIYFGEGSWLTVV.

The chain recombines TRBV4-1 with TRBJ1-1, with no clear D. Germline values: CDR1 MGHRA, CDR2 YSYEKL. The CDR3 consists of 15 residues. The V gene lost 2 bases and the J gene lost 1 base, with 11 bases spanning the gap. CDR3 in DNA: TGCGCCAGCAGCCAACCCGTAGTAGCGAACACTGAAGCTTTCTTT. It specifies CASSQPVVANTEAFF.

The CDR3 DNA follows: TGTGCCAGCAGTTTGGTATCTTGGGGGGTCGGTACGCAGTATTTT. Translated, it gives CASSLVSWGVGTQYF. This chain connects TRBV12-3 or TRBV12-4 to TRBJ2-3; weak D call: TRBD2 (6 bases). The ends were cut back, 3 bases at V and 8 bases at J, with 18 bases in the middle. The CDR3 has 15 residues.

The chain carries TRBV5-5 and TRBJ2-1; D unresolved. Trimming pared 4 bases from V and 12 bases from J, leaving 23 bases between. Looked up from germline, CDR1 is SGHKS and CDR2 is YYEKEE (reference sequence). CDR3 length equals 15 residues. The CDR3 sequence: CASSQEQRSYSGQFF. The CDR3 DNA follows: TGTGCCAGCAGCCAAGAGCAGCGCTCCTACAGTGGGCAGTTCTTC. The whole variable domain, filled in from reference TRBV5-5 and TRBJ2-1, reads DAGVTQSPTHLIKTRGQQVTLRCSPISGHKSVSWYQQVLGQGPQFIFQYYEKEERGRGNFPDRFSARQFPNYSSELNVNALLLGDSALYLCASSQEQRSYSGQFFGPGTRLTVL.

This clonotype was counted many times. V and J are TRBV5-6 and TRBJ2-7; TRBD2 might be the D (6 bases). Germline-derived CDR1 and CDR2 are SGHDT and YYEEEE. This CDR3 has 15 residues. Trimming cost V 4 bases and J 2 bases, with 16 bases left between them. CDR3: CASSLPGGPAYEQYF. The CDR3, as DNA: TGTGCCAGCAGCCTCCCCGGGGGACCGGCCTACGAGCAGTACTTC. Together with reference TRBV5-6 and TRBJ2-7, the CDR3 gives the full variable domain: DAGVTQSPTHLIKTRGQQVTLRCSPKSGHDTVSWYQQALGQGPQFIFQYYEEEERQRGNFPDRFSGHQFPNYSSELNVNALLLGDSALYLCASSLPGGPAYEQYFGPGTRLTVT.

This clonotype was detected a few times. Given a much more abundant clone one base away, this may be a read error. The chain employs TRBV20-1 and TRBJ1-5; 10 bases fit TRBD1. The ends lost 3 bases at V and 9 bases at J; junction bases unmatched: 8. The CDR3 sequence is 14 residues long. Germline lookup yields CDR1 DFQATT and CDR2 SNEGSKA (reference sequence). The CDR3 reads CSASLGTGDPPQHF. Here the CDR3 DNA reads TGCAGTGCTAGTCTTGGGACAGGGGATCCGCCCCAGCATTTT.

This clonotype occurred once. V is TRBV29-1 and J is TRBJ2-7, with D uncertain. V lost 6 bases to trimming and J lost 2 bases, with 8 bases between them. The CDR3 spans 11 residues. Germline values: CDR1 SQVTM, CDR2 ANQGSEA. CDR3 sequence reads: CSVGEPYEQYF. The DNA for the CDR3 is TGCAGCGTGGGCGAACCCTACGAGCAGTACTTC.

This clonotype has only one observation. This sequence joins TRBV12-3 or TRBV12-4 and TRBJ1-3, with 7 bases lining up with TRBD1. V shed 1 base and J 4 bases; nucleotides not matched to a gene: 4. The CDR3 has 15 residues. Here the CDR3 reads CASSLEGAPGNTIYF. CDR3 coding DNA: TGTGCCAGCAGTTTAGAGGGGGCGCCCGGAAACACCATATATTTT.

Here the CDR3 reads CATSDSRGLGTEAFF. CDR3 DNA sequence: TGTGCCACCAGTGATTCCAGGGGGTTGGGGACTGAAGCTTTCTTT. The gene calls are TRBV24-1 and TRBJ1-1; the match to TRBD1 covers 7 bases. The CDR3 extends over 15 amino acids. V lost 2 bases and J lost 5; bases outside the gene matches: 7. Germline values: CDR1 KGHDR, CDR2 SFDVKD.

Concerning this clonotype: As the CDR3 is not closed by the conserved phenylalanine or tryptophan, this likely results from a read error. The chain employs TRBV18 and TRBJ2-3; 7 nucleotides agree with TRBD1. V lost 6 bases and J lost 1; bases outside the gene matches: 10. There are 16 residues in the CDR3. Germline V gene lookup returns CDR1 KGHSH and CDR2 LQKENI. The DNA of the CDR3 is TGTGCCAGCTCGCCCCGGACAGGACGGGGCACAGATACGCAGTATTCT. Translated, it gives CASSPRTGRGTDTQYS.

This clonotype occurred many times. This chain connects TRBV12-3 or TRBV12-4 to TRBJ1-3; 7 nucleotides match TRBD1. The CDR3 loop spans 14 amino acids. Trimming cost V 5 bases and J 4 bases; bases outside gene matches: 5. CDR3: CASSNRGRGNTIYF. CDR3 DNA: TGTGCCAGCAGTAACAGGGGAAGGGGAAACACCATATATTTT.

This clonotype was picked up many times. This chain links TRBV20-1 with TRBJ2-3; 8 bases line up with TRBD1. Germline-derived CDR1 and CDR2 are DFQATT and SNEGSKA (reference sequence). V shed 3 bases, J shed 3 bases, and the junction held 5 bases outside the gene matches. The CDR3 consists of 14 residues. CDR3 loop: CSASWDRKTDTQYF. Written as DNA, the CDR3 is TGCAGTGCTAGTTGGGACAGGAAGACAGATACGCAGTATTTT.

This clonotype was counted only a few times. The V gene is TRBV28, the J gene TRBJ2-1; TRBD2 matches 8 bases. The CDR3 contains 14 residues. V shed 3 bases, J shed 4 bases, and the junction held 2 bases outside the gene matches. In germline, CDR1 is MDHEN, CDR2 SYDVKM. The CDR3 DNA reads TGTGCCAGCAGTTTTCCGGGGGGGTACAATGAGCAGTTCTTC. Protein: CASSFPGGYNEQFF.

This clonotype occurred many times. The chain links TRBV4-1 to TRBJ2-1; TRBD2 is a possible D gene (7 bases). V was clipped by 1 base and J by 4 bases, with 20 bases between them. The CDR3 has 18 residues. Germline CDR1 and CDR2: MGHRA and YSYEKL. The CDR3 here is CASSQGGASGKLYNEQFF. CDR3 DNA: TGCGCCAGCAGCCAAGGGGGGGCTAGCGGAAAACTTTACAATGAGCAGTTCTTC.

The chain combines TRBV4-1 with TRBJ1-3, with D uncertain. CDR3 length: 14 residues. CDR1 MGHRA and CDR2 YSYEKL come from the germline V gene. Trimming took off 2 bases at V and 9 bases at J, with 14 bases between the two ends. The CDR3 protein is CASSQFEGRGTIYF. Here the CDR3 DNA reads TGCGCCAGCAGCCAATTCGAAGGGAGAGGCACCATATATTTT.

Points on this clonotype: Just one base apart from a much larger clone, this may be a read error. The chain links TRBV6-1 to TRBJ2-7; D is unresolved. Trimming pared 5 bases from V and 2 bases from J, leaving 7 bases between. The CDR3 has 12 residues. Germline CDR1 reads MNHNS; CDR2 reads SASEGT. In DNA form, the CDR3 reads TGTGCCAGCAGTCTGTGGACCTACGAGCAGTACTTC. Amino acid sequence: CASSLWTYEQYF.